Each of the 24 T cell receptor beta chains below was sequenced from the same sample in a study of tumor-infiltrating lymphocytes in primary liver carcinoma listed by TCRdb under 2017. Instrument used: Illumina HiSeq 2500. Using a constant-region primer and ProtoScript II reverse transcriptase, TCRbeta-specific cDNA was reverse-transcribed from approximately 500 ng total RNA. Construction of the TCRbeta libraries relied on three nested rounds of multiplex PCR, following a slightly modified ARM-PCR procedure. Multiplex TRBV1-TRBV30 forward primers and a Cbeta reverse primer were used in the first two PCR rounds, each of which was run for approximately 11 cycles. TCRdb ran its own pipeline on the public reads, namely fastp trimming at Q25 and MiXCR clone calling, and kept in-frame beta chains. Each entry merges the rows of one CDR3 protein and shows their most common DNA and genes. The sample data list approximately 320,000 distinct CDR3 sequences, and 45% to 70% of these were observed just once. Clones ranked in the top ten supply approximately 15% of the sample.

TRIzol reagent was used to extract blood RNA from unsorted whole blood, while the DNeasy Blood & Tissue kit provided the germline DNA. Sequences were obtained from peripheral blood. The source of these receptors is a woman between 25 and 40 years old with primary liver carcinoma and hepatitis B virus infection.

This clonotype has more than one count but fewer than ten. V and J are TRBV5-1 and TRBJ2-3; D possibly corresponds to TRBD2 (5 bases). Trimming removed 0 bases at V and 5 bases at J, with 7 bases between. The CDR3 spans 13 residues. In germline, CDR1 is SGHRS, CDR2 YFSETQ. Written as DNA, the CDR3 is TGCGCCAGCAGCTTGGATGGAGGAGATACGCAGTATTTT. Translation gives CASSLDGGDTQYF.

This clonotype was seen a few times. This chain joins TRBV6-1 and TRBJ1-5; D might be TRBD1 (5 bases). Trimming took 6 bases from V and 5 from J, leaving 8 bases between them. The CDR3 loop spans 12 amino acids. Per germline, CDR1 MNHNS and CDR2 SASEGT. The CDR3 protein is CASRAGYQPQHF. CDR3 nucleotides: TGTGCCAGCAGAGCAGGGTATCAGCCCCAGCATTTT.

This clonotype came up once. This chain links TRBV28 with TRBJ2-5, with TRBD1 identical over 9 bases. V dropped 2 bases and J dropped 5; count of bases not matched to a gene: 12. This CDR3 is built from 17 residues. Germline V CDR1 and CDR2: MDHEN, SYDVKM. This CDR3 is CASSLIGTGMREETQYF. The CDR3 DNA reads as TGTGCCAGCAGTTTAATAGGGACAGGGATGCGCGAGGAGACCCAGTACTTC.

Comments on this clonotype: A much bigger clone sits one base away, suggesting this may be a read error. CDR3 residues: CSVALTNAPYEQYF. Written as DNA, the CDR3 is TGCAGCGTCGCCCTTACTAACGCCCCCTACGAGCAGTACTTC. V gene TRBV29-1 combines with J gene TRBJ2-7; D unclear. V gave up 6 bases and J gave up 2 bases, with 17 bases separating them. Germline V gene lookup returns CDR1 SQVTM and CDR2 ANQGSEA. This CDR3 is 14 amino acids long.

A word on this clonotype: A read error may explain this, as a much larger clone is one base away. The chain joins TRBV12-3 or TRBV12-4 to TRBJ2-1, with no clear D. The CDR3 consists of 13 residues. Trimming took off 4 bases at V and 2 bases at J, with 6 bases between the two ends. CDR3 protein: CASSYWTYNEQFF. The CDR3 bases are TGTGCCAGCAGTTACTGGACCTACAATGAGCAGTTCTTC.

On this clonotype itself: Sequence at one end of the junction differs from germline and may be a read error. V and J are TRBV4-3 and TRBJ2-7, with TRBD1 identical over 7 bases. The CDR3 spans 16 residues. Germline-derived CDR1 and CDR2 are LGHNA and YSLEER. CDR3 sequence (DNA): TGCGCCAGCAGCCACCATAGGACAGGTTTGTCCTACGTGCAGTACTTC. Its translation: CASSHHRTGLSYVQYF.

On this clonotype itself: Since a much larger clone is just one base distant, this may be a read error. The chain carries TRBV6-1 and TRBJ2-2; no clear D. Per the germline V gene, CDR1 is MNHNS and CDR2 is SASEGT. The CDR3 runs to 14 residues. Trimming left V 4 bases short and J 13 bases short, with 19 bases between. CDR3 in amino acids: CASSGSSVGYVLFF. CDR3 bases: TGTGCCAGCAGTGGATCTTCCGTCGGTTATGTGCTGTTTTTT.

As for this clonotype: An end of the junction does not agree with germline; a read error may underlie this. The chain employs TRBV11-1 and TRBJ2-7; D is perhaps TRBD1 (5 bases). Germline CDR1 SGHAT, CDR2 FQDESV (reference sequence). The CDR3 length is 15 residues. The CDR3 region has the DNA TGTGCCAGCTGCTTGAATCGGGTTAAGGGGATCGAGCAGTACTTC. It encodes CASCLNRVKGIEQYF.

As to this clonotype: This is likely a read error, given that the CDR3 carries no conserved phenylalanine or tryptophan at its end. This rearrangement joins TRBV12-3 or TRBV12-4 to TRBJ2-1; TRBD2 matches 8 bases. This CDR3 has 16 residues. J gave up 2 bases and V 8 bases, and 11 bases lay outside the gene matches. Written as DNA, the CDR3 is TGTGCCAGCTCAGACGCCGGGACTAGGGCCTACAATGAGCAGTTCTTG. It codes for CASSDAGTRAYNEQFL.

This clonotype came up many times. The V call is TRBV29-1, the J call TRBJ1-4; 10 bases map to TRBD1. CDR1 SQVTM and CDR2 ANQGSEA come from the germline V gene. Unmatched junction bases numbered 9, after V lost 6 bases and J lost 8 bases. The CDR3 runs to 14 residues. CDR3 region: CSVSRTGQGEKLFF. The CDR3 nucleotides are TGCAGCGTCTCTCGTACGGGACAGGGGGAAAAACTGTTTTTT. Drawing the rest from reference TRBV29-1 and TRBJ1-4, the complete variable domain is SAVISQKPSRDICQRGTSLTIQCQVDSQVTMMFWYRQQPGQSLTLIATANQGSEATYESGFVIDKFPISRPNLTFSTLTVSNMSPEDSSIYLCSVSRTGQGEKLFFGSGTQLSVL.

A remark on this clonotype: The junction does not match germline at one end; this may be a read error. CDR3 loop: CAISASNQPPHF. The CDR3 bases are TGTGCCATCAGTGCTAGCAATCAGCCCCCGCATTTT. The chain has TRBV10-3 and TRBJ1-5, with D uncertain. Germline CDR1 is ENHRY and CDR2 is SYGVKD. CDR3 length: 12 residues.

V gene TRBV6-6 combines with J gene TRBJ2-1; no firm D call. The CDR3 runs to 10 residues. Germline assignment: CDR1 MNHNY and CDR2 SVGAGI (reference sequence). In DNA form, the CDR3 reads TGTTCCAACAGTTACGATGAGCAGTTCTTC. Translating gives CSNSYDEQFF.

This clonotype has a handful of counts. V gene TRBV5-5 combines with J gene TRBJ2-2; 8 bases fit TRBD2. CDR1 is SGHKS and CDR2 is YYEKEE in the germline V gene (reference sequence). V lost 2 bases, J lost 5 bases, and 5 bases stayed unmatched. The CDR3 consists of 15 residues. This CDR3 is CASSLKAGATGELFF. The CDR3 region has the DNA TGTGCCAGCAGCTTAAAAGCGGGAGCAACCGGGGAGCTGTTTTTT.

With respect to this clonotype: A junction boundary mismatches the germline segment, possibly from a read error. The rearrangement uses TRBV11-2 and TRBJ2-1; D may be TRBD2 (5 bases). Germline V lookup: CDR1 SGHAT, CDR2 FQNNGV. CDR3 length equals 17 residues. This CDR3 reads CVSSLGGLMNSYNEQFF. The CDR3 coding sequence is TGTGTCAGCAGCTTAGGCGGACTGATGAACTCCTACAATGAGCAGTTCTTC.

Comments on this clonotype: This sequence may be a read error, since a much larger clone differs from it by one base. CDR3 protein: CASSSRLAPPNTEELFF. The CDR3 DNA follows: TGTGCCAGCAGTTCCCGACTAGCGCCTCCCAACACCGAGGAGCTGTTTTTT. The chain links TRBV12-3 or TRBV12-4 to TRBJ2-2; 8 positions agree with TRBD2. CDR3 length equals 17 residues.

As concerns this clonotype: A much larger clone lies one base from this, so it may be a read error. This chain joins TRBV12-3 or TRBV12-4 and TRBJ2-3, with D possibly called TRBD1 or TRBD2 (5 bases each). This CDR3 is built from 16 residues. DNA for the CDR3: TGTGCCAGCAGTTTAGGGCGAAGAGGGGTAGCAGATACGCGGTATTTT. Amino acid sequence: CASSLGRRGVADTRYF.

This clonotype was seen a few times. The CDR3 DNA is TGTGCCAGCTTCCCCAGGGGGGTCAGAAGCTCCTACGAGCAGTACTTC. This codes for CASFPRGVRSSYEQYF. The rearrangement uses TRBV28 and TRBJ2-7; TRBD1 is a possible D gene (7 bases). The CDR3 spans 16 residues. The V end was cut by 8 bases, the J end by 0 bases, with 20 bases between. The germline gives CDR1 MDHEN, CDR2 SYDVKM.

This clonotype showed up just a few times. The J gene is TRBJ2-5, the V gene TRBV4-2; D uncertain. CDR3 length: 14 residues. Trimming removed 4 bases at V and 5 bases at J, with 14 bases between. Germline V lookup: CDR1 LGHNA, CDR2 YNFKEQ. This CDR3 reads CASSLSARKETQYF. DNA of the CDR3: TGTGCCAGCAGCCTTTCCGCCAGGAAGGAGACCCAGTACTTC.

V usage is TRBV28 and J usage is TRBJ2-1; 11 bases are a match to TRBD2. The CDR3 extends over 16 amino acids. V shed 11 bases and J 12 bases; nucleotides not matched to a gene: 21. Germline lookup yields CDR1 MDHEN and CDR2 SYDVKM. In nucleotides, the CDR3 is TGTGCCCTCGTTTGGGTAGCGGGAGGGCCCTCGTATGTGCAGTTCTTC. Its protein is CALVWVAGGPSYVQFF.

Note on this clonotype: Its ends do not fully match the called genes, so a read error is possible. The chain uses TRBV6-5 and TRBJ2-7; 10 bases are shared with TRBD2. This CDR3 has 18 residues. Germline CDR1 is MNHEY and CDR2 is SVGAGI. The CDR3 loop reads CASSYASVAGGLGYEQYF. Here the CDR3 DNA reads TGTGCCAGTAGTTACGCTTCGGTAGCGGGAGGCCTCGGGTACGAGCAGTACTTC.

The chain combines TRBV6-1 with TRBJ1-6; D is unresolved. CDR1 is MNHNS, CDR2 SASEGT, per germline. Between the trimmed V and J ends, which lost 4 bases and 3 bases, there was a span of 28 bases. The CDR3 contains 21 residues. CDR3 coding DNA: TGTGCCAGCAGTGTCACGGCACTCGGCGGACGATTCAGCTACTATAATTCACCCCTCCACTTT. Protein product: CASSVTALGGRFSYYNSPLHF.

The chain couples TRBV30 to TRBJ2-7, with TRBD1 as a possible D gene (7 bases). Germline assignment: CDR1 GTSNPN and CDR2 SVGIG (reference sequence). Trimming cost V 7 bases and J 4 bases, with 20 bases left between them. The length of the CDR3 is 14 residues. The CDR3 nucleotides read TGTGCCTCTTCCGGCGGGACAGCTTTATACGAGCAGTACTTC. This encodes CASSGGTALYEQYF.

This sequence joins TRBV4-1 and TRBJ2-5; no firm D call. V gave up 8 bases and J gave up 4 bases, with 23 bases separating them. The germline CDR1 and CDR2 sequences are MGHRA and YSYEKL. The CDR3 extends over 16 amino acids. The CDR3 region has the DNA TGCGCCAGCGACCAACCAAGAACGTGTCTTGGAGAGACCCAGTACTTC. It specifies CASDQPRTCLGETQYF.

Comment on this clonotype: The junction differs from germline at one of its ends, possibly a read error. V and J are TRBV5-1 and TRBJ2-2; TRBD2 is a possible D gene (5 bases). This CDR3 spans 14 amino acids. Germline V gene sequence: CDR1 SGHRS, CDR2 YFSETQ. CDR3 protein: CASSLGTDYRELFF. In nucleotides, the CDR3 is TGTGCCAGCAGCTTGGGAACAGACTACCGGGAGCTGTTTTTT.